These 31 T cell receptor beta chains originate from one sample sequenced in a study of blood T cells in healthy people across ages. Using a J-beta primer mix together with a sample-barcoded 5' primer, a second PCR was run for roughly 6 to 12 cycles. TCRdb re-called the 5' RACE reads with MiXCR, one entry per CDR3 protein. Of approximately 1,700,000 distinct CDR3 sequences listed, about two fifths are singletons. The material sequenced was blood. All receptors come from a human donor in good health.

This clonotype was seen ten or more times. V is TRBV7-2 and J is TRBJ2-1, with D possibly being TRBD1 or TRBD2 (5 bases each). V gave up 5 bases and J gave up 0 bases, with 8 bases separating them. Germline loops: CDR1 SGHTA, CDR2 FQGNSA. The CDR3 contains 14 residues. The CDR3 loop is CASSGGGSYNEQFF. In DNA form, the CDR3 reads TGTGCCAGCAGCGGTGGGGGCTCCTACAATGAGCAGTTCTTC.

This clonotype occurred a few times. This chain connects TRBV5-1 to TRBJ1-1; TRBD1 is a possible D gene (6 bases). From germline, CDR1 is SGHRS and CDR2 YFSETQ. V lost 4 bases, J lost 3 bases, and 16 bases lay in between. CDR3 size: 15 residues. CDR3 protein: CASSRDTLGDTEAFF. CDR3 nucleotides: TGCGCCAGCAGCCGGGACACCTTGGGCGACACTGAAGCTTTCTTT.

This clonotype occurred a few times. The chain uses TRBV7-2 and TRBJ1-2; D remains ambiguous. The CDR3 extends over 12 amino acids. Trimming left V 6 bases short and J 8 bases short, with 13 bases between. Germline loops: CDR1 SGHTA, CDR2 FQGNSA. The CDR3 here is CASSPPLGGYTF. CDR3 nucleotides: TGTGCCAGCAGTCCCCCTCTGGGGGGCTACACCTTC.

This chain connects TRBV20-1 to TRBJ1-1; 7 positions match TRBD1. The ends lost 4 bases at V and 0 bases at J; junction bases unmatched: 8. This CDR3 region has 15 residues. Germline CDR1 is DFQATT and CDR2 is SNEGSKA (reference sequence). The CDR3 sequence is CSAKSPGQMNTEAFF. In DNA, the CDR3 is TGCAGTGCTAAATCTCCGGGACAGATGAACACTGAAGCTTTCTTT.

The chain employs TRBV29-1 and TRBJ2-1; 8 nucleotides match TRBD2. CDR3 length: 15 residues. CDR1 is SQVTM, CDR2 ANQGSEA, per germline. With V trimmed by 4 bases and J by 3 bases, 8 bases remained unmatched. This CDR3 is CSVVVGGAGYNEQFF. CDR3 nucleotide sequence: TGCAGCGTTGTGGTCGGGGGGGCCGGCTACAATGAGCAGTTCTTC.

CDR3 amino acids: CSASDRVGGYTF. DNA of the CDR3: TGCAGCGCTTCAGACAGGGTGGGTGGCTACACCTTC. This chain uses TRBV29-1 with TRBJ1-2; TRBD1 matches 7 bases. This CDR3 comprises 12 residues. The V and J ends lost 7 bases and 7 bases, in that order; junction bases with no gene match: 9. Germline assignment: CDR1 SQVTM and CDR2 ANQGSEA.

Only a few counts were recorded for this clonotype. This chain links TRBV27 with TRBJ2-3, with 12 bases fitting TRBD2. The CDR3 totals 19 residues. Per the germline V gene, CDR1 is MNHEY and CDR2 is SMNVEV (reference sequence). Unmatched junction bases numbered 12, after V lost 2 bases and J lost 3 bases. CDR3 DNA sequence: TGTGCCAGCAGTTTAGGTGGCATTACTAGCGGGGGGATGACAGATACGCAGTATTTT. Residues: CASSLGGITSGGMTDTQYF.

This clonotype was seen more than once but under ten times. The rearrangement uses TRBV6-6 and TRBJ2-7; a possible D gene is TRBD1 (6 bases). The CDR3 extends over 13 amino acids. Germline assignment: CDR1 MNHNY and CDR2 SVGAGI (reference sequence). With 8 bases removed from V and 3 bases from J, the gap between germline ends came to 14 bases. The CDR3, as DNA: TGTGCCAGCTCTACAGGGTCTGGCTACGAGCAGTACTTC. It specifies CASSTGSGYEQYF.

This clonotype has a handful of counts. At one of its ends the junction is not consistent with the germline gene, which may arise from a read error. This chain links TRBV4-3 with TRBJ2-7, with D tentatively TRBD2 (5 bases). Germline V gene data show CDR1 as LGHNA and CDR2 as YSLEER. CDR3 length: 15 residues. CDR3: CASSQPIGGSSEQYF. CDR3 coding DNA: TGCGCCAGCAGCCAACCGATCGGAGGCTCCTCCGAGCAGTACTTC.

The CDR3 region is CASNGAGGIGYTF. The CDR3 region has the DNA TGTGCCAGCAATGGAGCAGGGGGTATAGGCTACACCTTC. This chain links TRBV6-5 with TRBJ1-2; 7 bases align to TRBD1. Per the germline V gene, CDR1 is MNHEY and CDR2 is SVGAGI. The CDR3 extends over 13 amino acids. Trimming removed 7 bases from V and 8 bases from J; junction bases left unmatched: 10.

The chain combines TRBV12-3 or TRBV12-4 with TRBJ1-1; D gene ambiguous. V lost 6 bases to trimming and J lost 1 base, with 9 bases between them. The length of the CDR3 is 13 residues. The CDR3 sequence: CASRLYSNTEAFF. In nucleotides, the CDR3 is TGTGCCAGCAGGCTCTACTCGAACACTGAAGCTTTCTTT.

The chain employs TRBV12-3 or TRBV12-4 and TRBJ2-3, with TRBD1 matching over 8 bases. The CDR3 loop spans 16 amino acids. J was trimmed by 2 bases and V by 5 bases; bases with no gene match: 9. CDR3 sequence reads: CASSPGTGLLTDTQYF. CDR3 DNA sequence: TGTGCCAGCAGTCCCGGGACAGGATTGCTCACAGATACGCAGTATTTT.

As to this clonotype: Germline is not matched at one junction end, which may reflect a read error. This chain joins TRBV20-1 and TRBJ2-1; 9 bases align to TRBD2. This CDR3 is 15 amino acids long. Germline V gene lookup returns CDR1 DFQATT and CDR2 SNEGSKA (reference sequence). The CDR3 DNA reads TGCAGTACTAGAGATAGGGCGGGGGGGCTAAATGAGCAGTTCTTC. This sequence encodes CSTRDRAGGLNEQFF.

This clonotype was observed a few times. The chain couples TRBV20-1 to TRBJ2-7; 12 bases map to TRBD1. Germline CDR1 reads DFQATT; CDR2 reads SNEGSKA (reference sequence). V shed 4 bases, J shed 5 bases, and the junction held 6 bases outside the gene matches. The CDR3 consists of 14 residues. The CDR3 sequence is CSAKGTGGLNEQYF. CDR3 DNA sequence: TGCAGTGCTAAGGGGACAGGGGGCCTCAACGAGCAGTACTTC.

The chain uses TRBV6-5 and TRBJ1-1; D is uncertain. Germline V gene sequence: CDR1 MNHEY, CDR2 SVGAGI. The CDR3 contains 14 residues. V lost 0 bases and J lost 4, with 9 bases in between. Written as DNA, the CDR3 is TGTGCCAGCAGTTACTCCTCGGACGGCACTGAAGCTTTCTTT. It translates to CASSYSSDGTEAFF.

The table lists this clonotype with a count of one. The chain links TRBV12-5 to TRBJ2-1; 11 bases agree with TRBD2. The germline V gene encodes CDR1 LGHNT and CDR2 FRNRAP. This CDR3 contains 18 residues. V trimming: 6 bases; J trimming: 1 base; junction bases outside the gene matches: 11. The CDR3 loop is CASGTTSGARSSYNEQFF. The CDR3 DNA is TGTGCTAGTGGAACGACTAGCGGGGCCCGCTCATCCTACAATGAGCAGTTCTTC.

This clonotype was observed a few times. The gene calls are TRBV5-6 and TRBJ2-1; D is perhaps TRBD1 (6 bases). Germline CDR1 is SGHDT and CDR2 is YYEEEE. This CDR3 spans 16 amino acids. V was trimmed by 4 bases and J by 1 base, leaving 15 bases between them. The CDR3 sequence: CASSSLGAFSYNEQFF. In nucleotides, the CDR3 is TGTGCCAGCAGCAGTCTGGGGGCATTTTCCTACAATGAGCAGTTCTTC.

This clonotype was picked up many times. The V and J genes are TRBV6-5 and TRBJ2-7; D call uncertain. The V end was cut by 7 bases, the J end by 1 base, with 5 bases between. Germline CDR1 reads MNHEY; CDR2 reads SVGAGI. The CDR3 spans 11 residues. CDR3 sequence: CASKDSYEQYF. The DNA of the CDR3 is TGTGCCAGCAAGGATTCCTACGAGCAGTACTTC.

Concerning this clonotype: The germline gene is not matched at one end of the junction; a read error may be the cause. This chain connects TRBV29-1 to TRBJ2-5; D tentatively reads TRBD1 or TRBD2 (5 bases each). Germline V lookup: CDR1 SQVTM, CDR2 ANQGSEA. The CDR3 totals 12 residues. This CDR3 is CSAGRRGEPRDF. In nucleotides, the CDR3 is TGCAGCGCTGGGCGCCGAGGGGAACCTCGGGACTTC. Supplemented by reference TRBV29-1 and TRBJ2-5, the full variable domain reads SAVISQKPSRDICQRGTSLTIQCQVDSQVTMMFWYRQQPGQSLTLIATANQGSEATYESGFVIDKFPISRPNLTFSTLTVSNMSPEDSSIYLCSAGRRGEPRDFGPGTRLLVL.

The V call is TRBV2, the J call TRBJ2-3; 7 bases map to TRBD1. From germline, CDR1 is SNHLY and CDR2 FYNNEI. CDR3 length equals 16 residues. V gave up 3 bases and J gave up 0 bases; unmatched junction bases: 6. As DNA, the CDR3 is TGTGCCAGCAGTGATGGGGACAGAACGAGCACAGATACGCAGTATTTT. The encoded protein is CASSDGDRTSTDTQYF.

The chain is built from TRBV4-3 and TRBJ1-1; the D is unclear. The CDR3 is 16 amino acids. The V and J ends lost 0 bases and 5 bases respectively, with 16 bases between them. Germline lookup yields CDR1 LGHNA and CDR2 YSLEER. The CDR3 coding sequence is TGCGCCAGCAGCCAAGAGTGGGCAGGCGGAGGGACTGAAGCTTTCTTT. Protein sequence: CASSQEWAGGGTEAFF.

The chain joins TRBV2 to TRBJ2-4, with TRBD1 identical over 7 bases. Germline V gene data show CDR1 as SNHLY and CDR2 as FYNNEI. The CDR3 totals 13 residues. The V gene end was trimmed by 6 bases and the J gene end by 8 bases; junction bases not matched to a gene: 7. CDR3 DNA: TGTGCCAGCAGCGCACAGGGGCAGGACATTCAGTACTTC. This gives the protein CASSAQGQDIQYF. Filled out from reference TRBV2 and TRBJ2-4, the complete variable domain reads EPEVTQTPSHQVTQMGQEVILRCVPISNHLYFYWYRQILGQKVEFLVSFYNNEISEKSEIFDDQFSVERPDGSNFTLKIRSTKLEDSAMYFCASSAQGQDIQYFGAGTRLSVL.

The chain employs TRBV28 and TRBJ2-1; perhaps TRBD2 as D (7 bases). CDR3 length: 15 residues. The germline V gene has CDR1 MDHEN and CDR2 SYDVKM. The germline V and J ends were trimmed by 7 bases and 1 base, with 14 bases remaining between them. CDR3: CASIGGGASYNEQFF. CDR3 nucleotides: TGTGCCAGCATAGGAGGGGGGGCTTCCTACAATGAGCAGTTCTTC.

The chain uses TRBV6-6 and TRBJ2-3; 7 nucleotides agree with TRBD2. The CDR3 loop spans 15 amino acids. V gave up 7 bases and J gave up 0 bases; unmatched junction bases: 7. CDR1 and CDR2 (germline): MNHNY, SVGAGI (reference sequence). CDR3 region: CASMLADFSTDTQYF. CDR3 coding DNA: TGTGCCAGCATGCTAGCGGACTTTAGCACAGATACGCAGTATTTT.

The rearrangement joins TRBV12-3 or TRBV12-4 to TRBJ1-5; no clear D. The V end was cut by 6 bases, the J end by 5 bases, with 11 bases between. The CDR3 has 13 residues. The CDR3 reads CASSSRLDQPQHF. In DNA form, the CDR3 reads TGTGCCAGCAGCTCGCGACTGGATCAGCCCCAGCATTTT.

In its sample, this clonotype was seen a few times. The V call is TRBV12-3 or TRBV12-4, the J call TRBJ1-2; D remains unclear. V lost 3 bases and J 6 bases, leaving 11 bases between the germline ends. The CDR3 runs 13 residues. This CDR3 is CASSFGRKNGYTF. The CDR3, as DNA: TGTGCCAGCAGTTTCGGGCGGAAGAATGGCTACACCTTC.

This clonotype was counted a few times. The chain uses TRBV20-1 and TRBJ2-5, with 10 bases matching TRBD1. CDR1 and CDR2 from the germline V gene are DFQATT and SNEGSKA (reference sequence). This CDR3 contains 14 residues. The V gene end was trimmed by 1 base and the J gene end by 4 bases; junction bases not matched to a gene: 3. CDR3 nucleotide sequence: TGCAGTGCTAGAGTAGGACAGGGGGGAGAGACCCAGTACTTC. Its protein product is CSARVGQGGETQYF.

This clonotype was picked up a small number of times. The chain is built from TRBV12-3 or TRBV12-4 and TRBJ1-4, with D hard to call. The CDR3 totals 13 residues. V was pared by 6 bases and J by 8 bases, with 13 bases between. The DNA for the CDR3 is TGTGCCAGCAGAACCCCCACCTACGAAAAACTGTTTTTT. Encoded protein: CASRTPTYEKLFF.

The V and J genes are TRBV4-1 and TRBJ2-3; D may correspond to TRBD1 or TRBD2 (6 bases each). The V end lost 0 bases, the J end lost 3 bases, and 16 bases lay between the germline ends. Germline assignment: CDR1 MGHRA and CDR2 YSYEKL. The CDR3 runs 17 residues. The CDR3 DNA sequence: TGCGCCAGCAGCCAAGATGAGTTGAGGGGGAGGACAGATACGCAGTATTTT. As protein: CASSQDELRGRTDTQYF.

There are many counts of this clonotype. V gene TRBV15 combines with J gene TRBJ2-4; D tentatively reads TRBD1 or TRBD2 (5 bases each). This CDR3 is 14 amino acids long. Trimming removed 7 bases at V and 2 bases at J, with 12 bases between. Germline V gives CDR1 LNHNV, CDR2 YYDKDF (reference sequence). The DNA for the CDR3 is TGTGCCACCACGGGGCGCGAGTCCAAAAACATTCAGTACTTC. Amino acids: CATTGRESKNIQYF.

CDR3 DNA sequence: TGTGCCAGCAGCTTTGTCGTTGGTCGCAGGGGAAATTCACCCCTCCACTTT. Translation gives CASSFVVGRRGNSPLHF. The V call is TRBV5-6, the J call TRBJ1-6, with a tentative D call TRBD1 (6 bases). Germline V gene lookup returns CDR1 SGHDT and CDR2 YYEEEE. This CDR3 spans 17 amino acids. Trimming shortened V by 2 bases and J by 7 bases, and 19 bases separated the two germline ends.